This T cell receptor (beta chain) was identified in a study of blood T cell repertoires in COVID-19 (TCRdb year 2020). About the full investigation: Samples from collaborators originated in the United States, Italy and Spain and spanned both the acute and convalescent phases of COVID-19. A de-identified subject ID, COVID-19 status, age in years and sex were almost always included in the sample metadata. The prospective study material was composed of cDNA or gDNA derived from T cells, B-cell-depleted T cells, or PBMCs. The dataset comprised deeply sampled blood TCRbeta repertoires from subjects exposed to, actively infected with, or recovered from COVID-19. Where available, HLA class I and class II types were obtained from metadata supplied by the sample provider rather than from assay-based typing. The samples were drawn from two sources: the first 160 participants of the ongoing ImmuneRACE study, and 1,200 or so subjects contributed by 6 global collaborators. The repertoires were released in a freely available public database meant as a resource for research on the immune response to SARS-CoV-2.

What the research found in general, with its limitations: The amount of clinical and demographic metadata varied by source and participant and was provided uncurated.

From the germline V gene (reference sequence), CDR1 is LNHDA and CDR2 is SQIVND. The CDR3 spans 16 residues, from the cysteine through the phenylalanine. Of all the DNA, just the CDR3 is kept, 48 bases in frame from base 1. V gives up 3 bases and J gives up 3 bases, and the segment between their germline ends measures 15 bases. The collaborating institutions used their own protocols to collect whole blood in K2EDTA tubes. Collaborator samples were shipped for TCRbeta analysis as frozen whole blood, isolated PBMCs, or DNA extracted from either sample type. TCRbeta CDR3 regions were amplified from genomic DNA using the immunoSEQ Assay, a bias-controlled multiplex PCR. In the paper's pipeline: The number of nucleated cells in each sample was estimated from the amplification of reference gene primers within the assay. Sequence reads were collapsed and filtered to measure the absolute abundance of every unique TCRbeta CDR3 rearrangement. For each sample, productive Simpson clonality was calculated as the square root of Simpson's diversity index over productive rearrangements. Drawn from immuneACCESS, this table holds only the in-frame rearrangements with V and J called that TCRdb kept. Clones are partly lost; checked studies trace under half to an unresolved V gene and leave the rest unexplained. V, J and clone size are taken as reported in that table, and D and trimming were inferred from the DNA itself. The sample data list fewer than 80,000 clones, and roughly 68% of these were observed just once. Of the sample, 25% to 30% is held by the ten largest clones.

Comments on this clone: Its antigen specificity is not known. One base away there is no much larger clone; base qualities are not given.

The rearrangement joined TRBV19 to TRBJ2-1, with no reliable assignment of the D segment. The TCR comes from a woman of 80 years or more with acute or convalescent COVID-19. The sample taken for sequencing was peripheral blood. The DNA sequence reads TGTGCCAGTAGTATCGAGGATCAAGCCAGCTACAATGAGCAGTTCTTC. It encodes CASSIEDQASYNEQFF.